The 25 T cell receptor beta chains reported below all come from one sample, sequenced in a study of glioma-infiltrating T cells after dendritic cell vaccination. Profiled with immunoSEQ multiplex PCR; TCRdb holds only in-frame clones, not every one. The sample contains around 100,000 clones, more than 80% of which appear only once. The sequences come from blood, collected before dendritic cell vaccination. Receptor source: a human donor with glioblastoma.

The genes are TRBV19 and TRBJ1-2; possible D gene TRBD1, 6 bases. Germline-derived CDR1 and CDR2 are LNHDA and SQIVND (reference sequence). Trimming cost V 7 bases and J 6 bases, with 21 bases left between them. This CDR3 region has 15 residues. In DNA, the CDR3 is TGTGCCAGTAATCCCCGGGAGGTGGGGGCGAATGGCTACACCTTC. It yields the protein CASNPREVGANGYTF.

The chain joins TRBV6-6 to TRBJ1-2; 8 nucleotides agree with TRBD1. Germline CDR1 and CDR2: MNHNY and SVGAGI (reference sequence). Trimming cost V 0 bases and J 3 bases; bases outside gene matches: 3. The CDR3 runs 15 residues. The CDR3 here is CASSYSTGQDYGYTF. The CDR3 coding sequence is TGTGCCAGCAGTTACTCAACGGGACAGGACTATGGCTACACCTTC.

This chain connects TRBV7-2 to TRBJ1-6; no definite D call. Per the germline V gene, CDR1 is SGHTA and CDR2 is FQGNSA. The germline V and J ends were trimmed by 5 bases and 0 bases, with 8 bases remaining between them. CDR3 length: 15 residues. DNA of the CDR3: TGTGCCAGCAGCGCCTGGAGCTCCTATAATTCACCCCTCCACTTT. This encodes CASSAWSSYNSPLHF.

The chain links TRBV14 to TRBJ2-7; no clear D. Germline V lookup: CDR1 SGHDN, CDR2 FVKESK. The CDR3 extends over 14 amino acids. Deletions cut 2 bases from V and 2 bases from J, with 10 bases between. The CDR3 DNA follows: TGTGCCAGCAGCCAACGACACTTCCCCTACGAGCAGTACTTC. Its protein is CASSQRHFPYEQYF.

The V gene is TRBV30, the J gene TRBJ1-2; D is uncertain. Germline assignment: CDR1 GTSNPN and CDR2 SVGIG (reference sequence). This CDR3 is built from 14 residues. Trimming left V 0 bases short and J 5 bases short, with 13 bases between. In DNA form, the CDR3 reads TGTGCCTGGAGTGTACCGGCAGGAAAATATGGCTACACCTTC. Translation gives CAWSVPAGKYGYTF.

The chain recombines TRBV5-1 with TRBJ1-2; 8 bases line up with TRBD1. J lost 6 bases, V lost 4 bases, and 8 bases had no gene match. CDR1 and CDR2 from the germline V gene are SGHRS and YFSETQ. The CDR3 covers 14 residues. The CDR3 reads CASSMSGTGDGYTF. For the CDR3, the DNA is TGCGCCAGCAGCATGTCCGGGACAGGCGATGGCTACACCTTC. The full variable domain, in which reference TRBV5-1 and TRBJ1-2 provide the parts outside the CDR3, is KAGVTQTPRYLIKTRGQQVTLSCSPISGHRSVSWYQQTPGQGLQFLFEYFSETQRNKGNFPGRFSGRQFSNSRSEMNVSTLELGDSALYLCASSMSGTGDGYTFGSGTRLTVV.

The V call is TRBV28, the J call TRBJ1-5; tentative D call: TRBD1 (5 bases). Germline CDR1 reads MDHEN; CDR2 reads SYDVKM. V was shortened by 5 bases and J by 0 bases, with 14 bases between the two germline ends. This CDR3 spans 16 amino acids. The CDR3 reads CASSPRADYSNQPQHF. The CDR3 nucleotides are TGTGCCAGCAGTCCCAGGGCCGATTATAGCAATCAGCCCCAGCATTTT.

This clone has only one observation. The gene calls are TRBV18 and TRBJ1-3; TRBD1 aligns across 8 bases. CDR1 KGHSH and CDR2 LQKENI come from the germline V gene. The CDR3 consists of 17 residues. V trimming: 3 bases; J trimming: 0 bases; junction bases outside the gene matches: 7. The CDR3 sequence is CASSPFQGASSGNTIYF. The CDR3 coding sequence is TGTGCCAGCTCACCTTTTCAGGGGGCGAGCTCTGGAAACACCATATATTTT.

V and J are TRBV19 and TRBJ1-4; D remains unclear. The germline V gene encodes CDR1 LNHDA and CDR2 SQIVND (reference sequence). The V end was cut by 8 bases, the J end by 1 base, with 11 bases between. The CDR3 covers 14 residues. The CDR3 region is CASRRYVTNEKLFF. DNA of the CDR3: TGTGCCAGTCGCAGATATGTAACTAATGAAAAACTGTTTTTT.

This chain connects TRBV5-1 to TRBJ2-3, with a possible D match to TRBD2 (6 bases). This CDR3 contains 14 residues. The V and J ends lost 5 bases and 2 bases respectively, with 12 bases between them. CDR1 is SGHRS and CDR2 is YFSETQ in the germline V gene. The CDR3 coding sequence is TGCGCCAGCAGACTTAGCGGAGACACAGATACGCAGTATTTT. Translated, it gives CASRLSGDTDTQYF.

The chain uses TRBV7-6 and TRBJ1-2; no firm D call. Trimming took 3 bases from V and 4 from J, leaving 12 bases between them. The germline V gene encodes CDR1 SGHVS and CDR2 FNYEAQ. The length of the CDR3 is 14 residues. The DNA of the CDR3 is TGTGCCAGCAGCTTGAGCGAGGAGAGCTATGGCTACACCTTC. Residues: CASSLSEESYGYTF.

The rearrangement joins TRBV6-5 to TRBJ1-3; 7 positions agree with TRBD1. Germline CDR1 is MNHEY and CDR2 is SVGAGI. V lost 6 bases to trimming and J lost 4 bases; unmatched junction nucleotides: 9. The CDR3 loop spans 15 amino acids. The CDR3 DNA sequence: TGTGCCAGCAGCCTAGACAGGGAGAGGGGAAACACCATATATTTT. Translating it yields CASSLDRERGNTIYF.

The gene calls are TRBV23-1 and TRBJ2-7, with TRBD1 as a possible D gene (5 bases). TRBV23-1 is recorded as an ORF, its role being uncertain. The CDR3 contains 14 residues. Trimming cost V 9 bases and J 6 bases, with 21 bases left between them. For the CDR3, the DNA is TGCGCCAGTCCGACAGAAAAACATCTCTGCGAGCAGTACTTC. It encodes CASPTEKHLCEQYF.

This chain joins TRBV5-4 and TRBJ2-2, with D hard to call. Looked up from germline, CDR1 is SGHNT and CDR2 is YYREEE (reference sequence). V was shortened by 2 bases and J by 0 bases, with 8 bases between the two germline ends. The CDR3 loop spans 15 amino acids. CDR3 protein: CASSFGQANTGELFF. Here the CDR3 DNA reads TGTGCCAGCAGCTTTGGCCAGGCGAACACCGGGGAGCTGTTTTTT.

This clone was counted only a few times. The CDR3 region has the DNA TGTGCCAGCAGCTTAGTGGCTTCAATATCCACAGATACGCAGTATTTT. It specifies CASSLVASISTDTQYF. This chain joins TRBV7-2 and TRBJ2-3; D is unclear. Germline-derived CDR1 and CDR2 are SGHTA and FQGNSA. The CDR3 runs 16 residues. Between the trimmed V and J ends, which lost 1 base and 2 bases, there was a span of 13 bases. Combining the CDR3 with reference TRBV7-2 and TRBJ2-3 gives the whole variable domain GAGVSQSPSNKVTEKGKDVELRCDPISGHTALYWYRQSLGQGLEFLIYFQGNSAPDKSGLPSDRFSAERTGGSVSTLTIQRTQQEDSAVYLCASSLVASISTDTQYFGPGTRLTVL.

The chain is built from TRBV5-1 and TRBJ2-5; a possible D gene is TRBD2 (6 bases). V lost 7 bases and J 5 bases, leaving 18 bases between the germline ends. Germline CDR1 SGHRS, CDR2 YFSETQ. CDR3 length: 14 residues. The CDR3 spells CASGLGTRVETQYF. The CDR3 nucleotides read TGCGCCAGCGGCCTCGGGACTCGGGTGGAGACCCAGTACTTC.

The rearrangement uses TRBV5-6 and TRBJ2-4, with 9 bases lining up with TRBD1. V lost 3 bases to trimming and J lost 1 base; unmatched junction nucleotides: 5. Germline V gene lookup returns CDR1 SGHDT and CDR2 YYEEEE. The CDR3 length is 16 residues. The CDR3 nucleotides read TGTGCCAGCAGCTCGGACAGGGGTTGGGCCAAAAACATTCAGTACTTC. Translated: CASSSDRGWAKNIQYF.

This chain connects TRBV4-1 to TRBJ2-1, with TRBD2 identical over 14 bases. This CDR3 has 14 residues. V was clipped by 1 base and J by 15 bases; unmatched bases: 5. Germline lookup yields CDR1 MGHRA and CDR2 YSYEKL. The DNA of the CDR3 is TGCGCCAGCAGCCAAGGGGGACTAGCGGGGGACCCGTTCTTC. Translating it yields CASSQGGLAGDPFF.

The V and J genes are TRBV27 and TRBJ2-7, with 9 bases identical to TRBD1. Germline V CDR1 and CDR2: MNHEY, SMNVEV (reference sequence). The CDR3 contains 14 residues. V lost 6 bases, J lost 4 bases, and 7 bases stayed unmatched. The CDR3 sequence is CASSAGTGWYEQYF. Here the CDR3 DNA reads TGTGCCAGCAGCGCCGGGACAGGGTGGTACGAGCAGTACTTC.

The rearrangement joins TRBV6-5 to TRBJ1-1, with D tentatively TRBD1 (6 bases). This CDR3 is built from 15 residues. V shed 6 bases and J shed 5 bases, with 19 bases lying between them. Germline values: CDR1 MNHEY, CDR2 SVGAGI. CDR3 in amino acids: CASSYSVGGLTEAFF. Here the CDR3 DNA reads TGTGCCAGCAGCTATTCCGTGGGGGGGCTTACTGAAGCTTTCTTT.

This clone was observed once. CDR3 region: CASSPGLAAWGDTQYF. The CDR3 DNA reads TGTGCCAGCAGCCCTGGACTAGCGGCCTGGGGGGATACGCAGTATTTT. V gene TRBV7-2 combines with J gene TRBJ2-3, with 10 bases aligning to TRBD2. J was trimmed by 6 bases and V by 5 bases; bases with no gene match: 11. The CDR3 totals 16 residues. Germline V gene lookup returns CDR1 SGHTA and CDR2 FQGNSA.

Only a few counts were recorded for this clone. The junction shows a germline mismatch at one end, possibly a read error. CDR3 residues: CASRYWTGTLYTEAFF. In DNA form, the CDR3 reads TGTGCCAGCAGATACTGGACAGGGACCCTCTACACTGAAGCTTTCTTT. The rearrangement uses TRBV6-6 and TRBJ1-1; 8 nucleotides match TRBD1. This CDR3 contains 16 residues. CDR1 and CDR2 from the germline V gene are MNHNY and SVGAGI (reference sequence).

The table lists this clone with a few counts. The chain links TRBV2 to TRBJ2-5; the D is unclear. The CDR3 sequence is 15 residues long. The germline gives CDR1 SNHLY, CDR2 FYNNEI. V lost 3 bases and J lost 3, with 14 bases in between. The CDR3 coding sequence is TGTGCCAGCAGTGACCCCGGGTCTCCAAAAGAGACCCAGTACTTC. Protein product: CASSDPGSPKETQYF. Complete variable domain (other parts from reference TRBV2 and TRBJ2-5): EPEVTQTPSHQVTQMGQEVILRCVPISNHLYFYWYRQILGQKVEFLVSFYNNEISEKSEIFDDQFSVERPDGSNFTLKIRSTKLEDSAMYFCASSDPGSPKETQYFGPGTRLLVL.

Ten or more counts support this clone. V and J are TRBV5-1 and TRBJ1-1; D might be TRBD1 (5 bases). CDR1 and CDR2 from the germline V gene are SGHRS and YFSETQ. The CDR3 is 15 amino acids. V dropped 0 bases and J dropped 0 bases, with 9 bases sitting between them. In DNA, the CDR3 is TGCGCCAGCAGCTTGGCGGAAGGGGTGAACACTGAAGCTTTCTTT. Translated, it gives CASSLAEGVNTEAFF.

The V and J genes are TRBV5-1 and TRBJ2-7; 9 positions match TRBD2. There are 16 residues in the CDR3. The germline V gene encodes CDR1 SGHRS and CDR2 YFSETQ. V dropped 4 bases and J dropped 3; count of bases not matched to a gene: 11. CDR3 nucleotide sequence: TGCGCCAGCAGCGGGACCGGGACTAGCTTAATCTACGAGCAGTACTTC. Translation: CASSGTGTSLIYEQYF. Full variable domain (missing parts from reference TRBV5-1 and TRBJ2-7): KAGVTQTPRYLIKTRGQQVTLSCSPISGHRSVSWYQQTPGQGLQFLFEYFSETQRNKGNFPGRFSGRQFSNSRSEMNVSTLELGDSALYLCASSGTGTSLIYEQYFGPGTRLTVT.